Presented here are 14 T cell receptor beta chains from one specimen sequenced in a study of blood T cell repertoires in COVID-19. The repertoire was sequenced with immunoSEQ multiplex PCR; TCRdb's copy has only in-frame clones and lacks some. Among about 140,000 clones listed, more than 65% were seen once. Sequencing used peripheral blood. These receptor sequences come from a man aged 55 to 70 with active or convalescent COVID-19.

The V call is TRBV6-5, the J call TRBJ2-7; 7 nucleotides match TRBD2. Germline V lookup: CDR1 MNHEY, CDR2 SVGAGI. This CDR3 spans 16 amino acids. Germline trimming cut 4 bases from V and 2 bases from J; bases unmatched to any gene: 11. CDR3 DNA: TGTGCCAGCAGTTTCGAAATAACGGGACTAACCTACGAGCAGTACTTC. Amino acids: CASSFEITGLTYEQYF.

The CDR3 loop reads CASSDHGQAVSNTEAFF. Here the CDR3 DNA reads TGCGCCAGCAGTGATCATGGACAGGCCGTATCGAACACTGAAGCTTTCTTT. The chain is built from TRBV10-1 and TRBJ1-1, with 7 bases lining up with TRBD1. Germline V gives CDR1 WNHNN, CDR2 SYGVQD (reference sequence). The CDR3 is 17 residues long. V lost 3 bases to trimming and J lost 1 base; unmatched junction nucleotides: 11.

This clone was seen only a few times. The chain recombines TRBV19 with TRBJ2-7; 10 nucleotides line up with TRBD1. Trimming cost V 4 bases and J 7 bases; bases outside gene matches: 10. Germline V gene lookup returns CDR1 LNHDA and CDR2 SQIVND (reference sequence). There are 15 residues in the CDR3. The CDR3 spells CASSKTGGPLMEQYF. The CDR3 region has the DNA TGTGCCAGTAGTAAGACAGGGGGCCCATTAATGGAGCAGTACTTC.

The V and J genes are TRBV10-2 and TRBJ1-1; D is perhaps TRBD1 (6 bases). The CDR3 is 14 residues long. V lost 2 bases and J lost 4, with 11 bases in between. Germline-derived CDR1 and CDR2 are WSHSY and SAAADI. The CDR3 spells CASSEAQGSTEAFF. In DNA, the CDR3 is TGCGCCAGCAGTGAGGCGCAGGGGAGCACTGAAGCTTTCTTT.

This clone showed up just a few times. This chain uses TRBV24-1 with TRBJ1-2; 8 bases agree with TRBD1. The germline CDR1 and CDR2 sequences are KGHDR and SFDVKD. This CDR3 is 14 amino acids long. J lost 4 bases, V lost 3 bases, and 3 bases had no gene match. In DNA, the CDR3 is TGTGCCACCAGTGATCAGGGACAGGCCTATGGCTACACCTTC. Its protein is CATSDQGQAYGYTF.

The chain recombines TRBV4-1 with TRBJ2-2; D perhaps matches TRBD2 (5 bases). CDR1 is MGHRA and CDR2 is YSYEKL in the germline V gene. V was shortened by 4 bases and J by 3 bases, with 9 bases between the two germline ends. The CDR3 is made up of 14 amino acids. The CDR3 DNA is TGCGCCAGCAGCCCTTTCGGGGACACCGGGGAGCTGTTTTTT. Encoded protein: CASSPFGDTGELFF.

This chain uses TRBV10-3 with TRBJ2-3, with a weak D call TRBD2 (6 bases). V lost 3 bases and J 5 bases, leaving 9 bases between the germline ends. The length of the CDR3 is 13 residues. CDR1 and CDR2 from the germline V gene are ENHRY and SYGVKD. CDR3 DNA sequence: TGTGCCATCAGTGAAGGCGGGGTAGATACGCAGTATTTT. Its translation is CAISEGGVDTQYF.

The CDR3 loop is CASSALAGGGETQYF. DNA for the CDR3: TGTGCCAGCAGTGCGCTAGCGGGAGGGGGGGAGACCCAGTACTTC. The V and J genes are TRBV27 and TRBJ2-5, with TRBD2 matching over 12 bases. The J segment lost 5 bases and the V segment lost 5 bases, leaving 6 bases of the junction unmatched. Germline V gene data show CDR1 as MNHEY and CDR2 as SMNVEV (reference sequence). The CDR3 totals 15 residues.

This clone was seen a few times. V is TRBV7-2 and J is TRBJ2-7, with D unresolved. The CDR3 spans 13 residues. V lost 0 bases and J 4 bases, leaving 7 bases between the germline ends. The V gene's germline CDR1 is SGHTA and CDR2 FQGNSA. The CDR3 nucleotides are TGTGCCAGCAGCTTAGCTGTTTCTTACGAGCAGTACTTC. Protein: CASSLAVSYEQYF.

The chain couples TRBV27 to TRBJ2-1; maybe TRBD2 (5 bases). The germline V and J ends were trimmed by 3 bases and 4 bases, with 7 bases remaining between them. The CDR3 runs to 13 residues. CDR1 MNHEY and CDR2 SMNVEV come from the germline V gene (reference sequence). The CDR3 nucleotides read TGTGCCAGCAGTTTTGGACTTTACAATGAGCAGTTCTTC. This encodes CASSFGLYNEQFF.

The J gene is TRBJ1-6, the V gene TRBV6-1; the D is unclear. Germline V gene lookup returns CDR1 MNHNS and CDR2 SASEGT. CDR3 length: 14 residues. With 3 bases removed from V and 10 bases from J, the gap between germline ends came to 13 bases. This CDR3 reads CASSDMAGRSPLHF. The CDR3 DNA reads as TGTGCCAGCAGTGACATGGCGGGCAGATCACCCCTCCACTTT.

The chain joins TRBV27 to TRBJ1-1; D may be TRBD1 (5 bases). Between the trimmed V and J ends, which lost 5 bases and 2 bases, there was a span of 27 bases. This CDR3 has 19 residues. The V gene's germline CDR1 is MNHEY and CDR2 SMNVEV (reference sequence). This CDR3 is CASSLLRGGGIASNTEAFF. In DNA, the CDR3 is TGTGCCAGCAGTCTCCTGCGGGGCGGGGGAATAGCGTCTAACACTGAAGCTTTCTTT.

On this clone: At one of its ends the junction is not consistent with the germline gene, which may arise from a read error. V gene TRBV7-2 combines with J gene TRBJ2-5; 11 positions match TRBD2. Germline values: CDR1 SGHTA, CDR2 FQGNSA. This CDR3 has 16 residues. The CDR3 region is CASSLAALAGGETQYF. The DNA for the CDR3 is TGTGCCAGCAGCCTAGCCGCCCTAGCGGGGGGAGAGACCCAGTACTTC. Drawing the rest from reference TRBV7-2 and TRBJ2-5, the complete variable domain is GAGVSQSPSNKVTEKGKDVELRCDPISGHTALYWYRQSLGQGLEFLIYFQGNSAPDKSGLPSDRFSAERTGGSVSTLTIQRTQQEDSAVYLCASSLAALAGGETQYFGPGTRLLVL.

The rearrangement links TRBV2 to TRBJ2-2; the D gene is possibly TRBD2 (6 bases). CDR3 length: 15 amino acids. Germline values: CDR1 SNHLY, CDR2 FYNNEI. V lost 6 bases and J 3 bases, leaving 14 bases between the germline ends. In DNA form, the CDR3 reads TGTGCCAGCAGGCCCTGGCGGGGCGACACCGGGGAGCTGTTTTTT. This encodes CASRPWRGDTGELFF.